The next 5 T cell receptor beta chains were all read from a single sample in a study of cytomegalovirus exposure and HLA in healthy donors. PCR amplification relied on 60 Vbeta primers (plus 13 Jbeta primers). Repertoires were generated with immunoSEQ multiplex PCR, while TCRdb's copy carries only in-frame clones and drops some. The table includes some 250,000 clones, roughly 80% detected once. Source material: PBMCs. The receptors stem from a woman in her thirties or forties in good health and CMV-seropositive.

The chain recombines TRBV11-3 with TRBJ1-1; no reliable D call. Deletions cut 2 bases from V and 3 bases from J, with 10 bases between. There are 14 residues in the CDR3. The germline V gene has CDR1 SGHNT and CDR2 YENEEA. Written as DNA, the CDR3 is TGTGCCAGCAGCTTATCGGGATCACACACTGAAGCTTTCTTT. This gives the protein CASSLSGSHTEAFF.

The genes are TRBV12-5 and TRBJ2-4, with D perhaps matching TRBD1 (6 bases). This CDR3 comprises 14 residues. Germline-derived CDR1 and CDR2 are LGHNT and FRNRAP. V was pared by 7 bases and J by 4 bases, with 14 bases between. The CDR3 DNA reads TGTGCTAGTGCACAGGGCGTAGTTAAAAACATTCAGTACTTC. Translation: CASAQGVVKNIQYF.

This clone has just a few counts. In DNA form, the CDR3 reads TGTGCCAGCAGCTTGTGGGGGCAGCTCCTGAGAGGCTACACCTTC. Its translation is CASSLWGQLLRGYTF. The V call is TRBV5-6, the J call TRBJ1-2; a weak D match, TRBD1 (6 bases). Looked up from germline, CDR1 is SGHDT and CDR2 is YYEEEE. The CDR3 length is 15 residues. Trimming pared 1 base from V and 8 bases from J, leaving 18 bases between.

The V gene is TRBV19, the J gene TRBJ2-1, with 8 nucleotides matching TRBD2. The CDR3 runs to 18 residues. The trim removed 4 bases at V and 1 base at J, leaving 12 bases unmatched. CDR1 and CDR2 (germline): LNHDA, SQIVND (reference sequence). The CDR3 reads CASSTPTSGRGSYNEQFF. The DNA for the CDR3 is TGTGCCAGTAGTACACCTACTAGCGGTAGGGGGTCCTACAATGAGCAGTTCTTC.

This clone was seen only a few times. The chain couples TRBV7-2 to TRBJ1-1; 9 bases line up with TRBD1. The trim removed 4 bases at V and 1 base at J, leaving 1 base unmatched. CDR1 is SGHTA, CDR2 FQGNSA, per germline. The CDR3 contains 14 residues. CDR3 sequence (DNA): TGTGCCAGCAGCTGGACAGGGGAGAACACTGAAGCTTTCTTT. Protein: CASSWTGENTEAFF.